Described below is a single T cell receptor beta chain sequence and its context. Its antigen is unknown. The source of the sample is a study of CD8 T cells in ankylosing spondylitis. The study's findings and limits: Disease-linked clones, CD8+, were relatively rare in peripheral blood. A motif in TCR beta, a set of roughly 8 highly homologous variants, appeared characteristic of ankylosing spondylitis blood.

Germline V gene lookup returns CDR1 MGHRA and CDR2 YSYEKL. The CDR3 covers 16 residues. The V end lost 0 bases, the J end lost 3 bases, and 14 bases lay between the germline ends. TCRdb re-called the 5' RACE reads through MiXCR, storing one row per CDR3 protein. The data contain over 600,000 distinct CDR3 sequences, 19% of them singletons. The chain couples TRBV4-1 to TRBJ2-5; TRBD1 is a possible D gene (5 bases). The sequenced sample consisted of blood, either unsorted or a sorted T cell fraction (not recorded which). The receptor comes from a male donor with ankylosing spondylitis. The CDR3 bases are TGCGCCAGCAGCCAAGATCAAGCAGGGTTTGAAGAGACCCAGTACTTC. Translated, it gives CASSQDQAGFEETQYF.